The clone carrying this TCR beta chain has only one observation. The entry originates in a study of OX40 agonist ivuxolimab in advanced cancers. Across the study: Hepatocellular carcinoma, melanoma, renal cell or head and neck cancer occurred in dose-escalation patients.

Measured with immunoSEQ multiplex PCR; TCRdb has only the in-frame clones, and not every one. The table shows roughly 64,000 clones, with about 81% occurring only once. The CDR3 length is 12 residues. V was cut by 5 bases and J by 2 bases, with 9 bases left in between. Germline V gene lookup returns CDR1 SQVTM and CDR2 ANQGSEA. The rearrangement joins TRBV29-1 to TRBJ1-2; D remains ambiguous. This receptor was identified in an adult with an advanced solid tumor such as melanoma, head and neck, liver or kidney cancer. Sequencing was performed on CD4+ or CD8+ T cells sorted from blood, taken in a trial of the OX40 agonist ivuxolimab. CDR3 nucleotides: TGCAGCGTTTCTCCAGCCAACTATGGCTACACCTTC. Protein sequence: CSVSPANYGYTF.